This TCR beta chain was observed in a study of blood T cell repertoires in COVID-19. About the study: The United States, Italy and Spain were the sources of the acute and convalescent COVID-19 samples. PBMCs, B-cell-depleted T cells, or T cells were the source of the cDNA or gDNA that made up the material.

V gave up 0 bases and J gave up 3 bases, with 10 bases separating them. The CDR3 length is 15 residues. The germline gives CDR1 SGHRS, CDR2 YFSETQ. The authors' processing: Reference gene primer amplification in the assay estimated nucleated cell counts. Only in-frame clones appear in the TCRdb table, and some are missing; sequencing was by immunoSEQ multiplex PCR. The V and J calls and clone size are taken from that table; D and trimming were inferred from the DNA. The profile covers more than 300,000 clones, with about 90% appearing a single time and around 3.3% taken by the ten largest. The clonotype was recovered from a woman between 18 and 29 years old who had recovered from COVID-19. Sequences were obtained from peripheral blood. This rearrangement joins TRBV5-1 to TRBJ1-3, with D hard to call. CDR3 amino acids: CASSLGFVNGNTIYF. The CDR3 DNA reads TGCGCCAGCAGCTTGGGTTTTGTAAATGGAAACACCATATATTTT.